The clone carrying this T cell receptor beta chain was seen at least ten times. This sample stems from a study of T cells in Graves' hyperthyroidism and ophthalmopathy. Stable Graves' hyperthyroidism meant no ophthalmopathy progression within 18 months. Patients between 18 and 65 years old had hyperthyroidism, newly diagnosed and lasting under 2 months. Diagnoses were made from clinical symptoms, serum measures (thyroxine and TRAb), thyroid ultrasound and orbital computed tomography. The CDR3 is 13 residues long. Trimming took off 5 bases at V and 1 base at J, with 9 bases between the two ends. Germline CDR1 and CDR2: DFQATT and SNEGSKA (reference sequence). Amplified regions were TCR beta CDR3 sequences from RNA transcripts. HTBI primers were used for first-round RT-PCR of the TCR CDR3. Each CDR3 protein is one row after TCRdb ran MiXCR on the multiplex PCR reads. The sample carries hundreds of thousands of distinct CDR3 sequences, about 15% recorded once.

This chain links TRBV20-1 with TRBJ1-5; D is unresolved. The source is a woman younger than 30 with Graves' hyperthyroidism. Sample: blood. The DNA for the CDR3 is TGCAGTGCTGTGGCCTACAGCAATCAGCCCCAGCATTTT. This sequence encodes CSAVAYSNQPQHF.